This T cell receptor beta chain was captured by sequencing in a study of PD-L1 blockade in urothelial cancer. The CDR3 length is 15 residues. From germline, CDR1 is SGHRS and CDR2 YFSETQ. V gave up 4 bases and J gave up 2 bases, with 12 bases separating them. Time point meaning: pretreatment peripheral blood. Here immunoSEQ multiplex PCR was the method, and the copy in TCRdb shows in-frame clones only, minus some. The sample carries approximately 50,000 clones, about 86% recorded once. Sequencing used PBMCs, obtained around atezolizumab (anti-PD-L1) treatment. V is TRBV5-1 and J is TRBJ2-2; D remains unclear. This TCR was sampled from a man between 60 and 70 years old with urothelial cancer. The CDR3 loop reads CASSPEIRNTGELFF. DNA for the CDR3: TGCGCCAGCAGCCCGGAGATCCGTAACACCGGGGAGCTGTTTTTT.